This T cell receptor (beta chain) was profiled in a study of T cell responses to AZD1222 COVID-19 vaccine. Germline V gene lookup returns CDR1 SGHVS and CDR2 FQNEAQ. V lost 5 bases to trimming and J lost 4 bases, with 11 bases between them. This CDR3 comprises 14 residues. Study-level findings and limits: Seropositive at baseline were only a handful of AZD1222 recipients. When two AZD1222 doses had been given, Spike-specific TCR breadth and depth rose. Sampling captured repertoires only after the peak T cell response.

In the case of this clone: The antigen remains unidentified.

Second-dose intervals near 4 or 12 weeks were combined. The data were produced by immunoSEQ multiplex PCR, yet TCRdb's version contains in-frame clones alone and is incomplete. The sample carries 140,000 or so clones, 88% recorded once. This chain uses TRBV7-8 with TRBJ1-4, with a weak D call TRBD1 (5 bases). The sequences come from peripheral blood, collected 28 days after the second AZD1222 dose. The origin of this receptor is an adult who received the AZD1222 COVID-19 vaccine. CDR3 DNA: TGTGCCAGCAGCCAGGGAGAAGTTAATGAAAAACTGTTTTTT. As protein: CASSQGEVNEKLFF.